This entry concerns a single T cell receptor (beta chain). Its antigen remains unknown. This CDR3 has 17 amino acids. Germline CDR1 and CDR2: LNHDA and SQIVND (reference sequence). The ends were cut back, 5 bases at V and 8 bases at J, with 24 bases in the middle. These data are taken from a study of shared clonotypes between healthy human individuals. Study-wide points: Rarefaction exposed incomplete sorted-subset sequencing despite large depth.

Naive CD4+ cells were CD45RA-selected; the remaining cells were memory. Repertoires were generated with immunoSEQ multiplex PCR, while TCRdb's copy carries only in-frame clones and drops some. This table has about 710,000 clones, around 73% appearing once. This clonotype was obtained from a woman aged 30 to 39 in good health. Material: memory CD4+ T cells sorted from blood. Regarding subset: CD45RA-negative fraction. V and J are TRBV19 and TRBJ2-2; D is possibly TRBD1 or TRBD2 (5 bases each). In DNA form, the CDR3 reads TGTGCCAGTAGTGGCGCCGGGACGCGACTCTCTTGGGGGGAGCTGTTTTTT. It encodes CASSGAGTRLSWGELFF. The full variable domain, with the rest looked up from reference TRBV19 and TRBJ2-2, is DGGITQSPKYLFRKEGQNVTLSCEQNLNHDAMYWYRQDPGQGLRLIYYSQIVNDFQKGDIAEGYSVSREKKESFPLTVTSAQKNPTAFYLCASSGAGTRLSWGELFFGEGSRLTVL.